The clone carrying this TCR beta chain was seen more than once but under ten times. Its matching antigen is unknown. Run at survey level, the immunoSEQ assay was version v3.0. Clones were sequenced by immunoSEQ multiplex PCR, and TCRdb holds only the in-frame ones, with some missing. The sample lists more than 15,000 clones, 78% occurring once. This entry comes from a study of long-term antiretroviral therapy in people with HIV. Ahead of DNA extraction, samples held roughly 1-11 million cryopreserved PBMC each. Study outcomes and limitations: The ART regimens used between about 2004 and 2018 may be less effective than current ones. Increased diversity was seen after ART, yet it remained lower than in transplant donor controls.

The source of this sequence is a woman aged 40-49 years with HIV. Sequencing used unsorted PBMCs, obtained 3.2 years after starting antiretroviral therapy.

The CDR3 bases are TGTGCCAGCTACCAATCCGTAGGGCCTTATGGCTACACCTTC. Translation gives CASYQSVGPYGYTF. The genes are TRBV5-8 and TRBJ1-2; D is undetermined. The CDR3 is made up of 14 amino acids. In germline, CDR1 is SGHTS, CDR2 YDEGEE. The V end lost 7 bases, the J end lost 5 bases, and 18 bases lay between the germline ends.